The 16 T cell receptor beta chains reported below all come from one sample, sequenced in a study of T cell repertoires in cytomegalovirus infection. MiXCR, run by TCRdb on the reads, gives a single entry per CDR3 protein. The data show over 300,000 distinct CDR3 sequences, 9% to 9.5% seen once. Sequencing was done on a sample of PBMCs. These receptors were collected from a human donor in good health (CMV status not recorded). Some clones in this sample may be carry-over from other donors' samples.

Ten or more counts support this clonotype. The chain couples TRBV12-3 or TRBV12-4 to TRBJ1-1; D unclear. The CDR3 is 11 amino acids. V lost 6 bases and J 6 bases, leaving 8 bases between the germline ends. CDR3 loop: CASRILSEAFF. The DNA of the CDR3 is TGTGCCAGCAGAATCCTCTCTGAAGCTTTCTTT.

A remark on this clonotype: A read error may be the cause here, since a much bigger clone is one base away. The chain links TRBV20-1 to TRBJ2-5; 9 nucleotides align to TRBD2. The CDR3 covers 14 residues. Looked up from germline, CDR1 is DFQATT and CDR2 is SNEGSKA (reference sequence). Trimming cost V 5 bases and J 5 bases; bases outside gene matches: 9. CDR3 coding DNA: TGCAGTGCTCCGTATAGCGGGAGAGTGGAGACCCAGTACTTC. Amino acids: CSAPYSGRVETQYF.

This clonotype was picked up a small number of times. The DNA of the CDR3 is TGTGCCAGCAGCCCAGGGGGCCACTATGGCTACACCTTC. This sequence encodes CASSPGGHYGYTF. The V gene is TRBV12-3 or TRBV12-4, the J gene TRBJ1-2, with 8 bases lining up with TRBD1. The V segment lost 6 bases and the J segment 3 bases; nucleotides outside the gene matches: 3. The CDR3 has 13 amino acids.

This chain links TRBV27 with TRBJ2-3; 7 bases line up with TRBD2. Germline V gene sequence: CDR1 MNHEY, CDR2 SMNVEV (reference sequence). Germline trimming cut 3 bases from V and 1 base from J; bases unmatched to any gene: 16. This CDR3 comprises 19 residues. DNA of the CDR3: TGTGCCAGCAGTTTCTCGATATCCCGAGCGGGACGGGGCACAGATACGCAGTATTTT. It is translated as CASSFSISRAGRGTDTQYF.

This clonotype has just a few counts. This chain connects TRBV3-1 to TRBJ1-1; 8 bases are shared with TRBD1. The germline CDR1 and CDR2 sequences are LGHDT and YNNKEL (reference sequence). This CDR3 is 15 amino acids long. The V segment lost 4 bases and the J segment 5 bases; nucleotides outside the gene matches: 9. CDR3 in amino acids: CASSRPQGGRTEAFF. Written as DNA, the CDR3 is TGTGCCAGCAGCCGACCACAGGGGGGGAGGACTGAAGCTTTCTTT.

This clonotype has just a few counts. The rearrangement uses TRBV6-8 and TRBJ1-2; possible D gene TRBD1, 5 bases. The germline V gene has CDR1 MNHGY and CDR2 SAAAGT. V lost 5 bases to trimming and J lost 1 base, with 20 bases between them. The CDR3 has 17 amino acids. The CDR3 reads CASSTRDPKKGNYGYTF. CDR3 sequence (DNA): TGTGCCAGCAGTACCCGGGACCCTAAGAAGGGTAACTATGGCTACACCTTC.

On this clonotype: One end of the junction does not line up with germline, which may come from a read error. The genes are TRBV12-3 or TRBV12-4 and TRBJ2-3; D is perhaps TRBD1 (5 bases). The CDR3 extends over 14 amino acids. CDR3 nucleotides: TGTGCCAGCAGCTTAGGGGATGGCGCAGATACGCAGTATTTT. Amino acids: CASSLGDGADTQYF.

This clonotype occurred a few times. This chain links TRBV4-2 with TRBJ2-3; D is tentatively TRBD1 or TRBD2 (5 bases each). Germline CDR1 and CDR2: LGHNA and YNFKEQ. CDR3 length: 15 residues. Between the trimmed V and J ends, which lost 4 bases and 2 bases, there was a span of 13 bases. CDR3 amino acids: CASSLRDPFTDTQYF. CDR3 bases: TGTGCCAGCAGCCTCCGGGACCCCTTCACAGATACGCAGTATTTT.

This clonotype was seen only a few times. The chain has TRBV9 and TRBJ2-1; perhaps TRBD2 as D (5 bases). CDR1 SGDLS and CDR2 YYNGEE come from the germline V gene. Trimming stripped 4 bases from V and 9 bases from J, with 20 bases between. The CDR3 is made up of 15 amino acids. The CDR3 DNA is TGTGCCAGCAGCCCTTTAGTTAACCTCGGGATTGAGCAGTTCTTC. As protein: CASSPLVNLGIEQFF.

This clonotype has ten or more counts. The rearrangement uses TRBV12-3 or TRBV12-4 and TRBJ1-2; D remains ambiguous. The CDR3 runs to 12 residues. The V and J ends lost 1 base and 4 bases respectively, with 4 bases between them. This CDR3 is CASSLGLYGYTF. The CDR3 DNA sequence: TGTGCCAGCAGTTTAGGACTCTATGGCTACACCTTC.

There are a few counts of this clonotype. CDR3: CASGVGQVQNGDEQFF. CDR3 DNA: TGTGCTAGTGGTGTGGGACAGGTCCAAAATGGGGATGAGCAGTTCTTC. The rearrangement uses TRBV12-5 and TRBJ2-1; TRBD1 matches at 8 bases. The germline gives CDR1 LGHNT, CDR2 FRNRAP. The J segment lost 8 bases and the V segment lost 5 bases, leaving 14 bases of the junction unmatched. The CDR3 loop spans 16 amino acids. Together with reference TRBV12-5 and TRBJ2-1, the CDR3 gives the full variable domain: DARVTQTPRHKVTEMGQEVTMRCQPILGHNTVFWYRQTMMQGLELLAYFRNRAPLDDSGMPKDRFSAEMPDATLATLKIQPSEPRDSAVYFCASGVGQVQNGDEQFFGPGTRLTVL.

The genes are TRBV6-2 or TRBV6-3 and TRBJ2-1, with no clear D. The CDR3 extends over 15 amino acids. Germline values: CDR1 MNHEY, CDR2 SVGEGT. V gave up 0 bases and J gave up 2 bases, with 8 bases separating them. CDR3 protein: CASSYSPATYNEQFF. CDR3 bases: TGTGCCAGCAGTTACTCTCCGGCGACCTACAATGAGCAGTTCTTC.

This clonotype was observed many times. The rearrangement joins TRBV20-1 to TRBJ1-6; tentative D call: TRBD1 (6 bases). CDR3 length equals 17 residues. Per germline, CDR1 DFQATT and CDR2 SNEGSKA (reference sequence). V lost 3 bases, J lost 8 bases, and 23 bases lay in between. CDR3 DNA: TGCAGTGCTAGGTCCGATACAGGGACTCCACGGGATTCACCCCTCCACTTT. Protein: CSARSDTGTPRDSPLHF.

Ten or more counts support this clonotype. The CDR3 nucleotides read TGTGCCAGCAGCTTAGGATTCGGGGGATACGGGGACAATGAGCAGTTCTTC. It encodes CASSLGFGGYGDNEQFF. This chain uses TRBV7-2 with TRBJ2-1, with a tentative D call TRBD2 (6 bases). Germline V gene lookup returns CDR1 SGHTA and CDR2 FQGNSA. V shed 1 base and J shed 5 bases, with 18 bases lying between them. The CDR3 has 17 residues.

This clonotype was seen at least ten times. This rearrangement joins TRBV6-1 to TRBJ1-4, with 9 positions matching TRBD1. The germline V gene encodes CDR1 MNHNS and CDR2 SASEGT. The length of the CDR3 is 15 residues. V was clipped by 5 bases and J by 10 bases; unmatched bases: 11. CDR3 bases: TGTGCCAGCAGTTATAGGTGGACAGGGGACGGAAAACTGTTTTTT. Protein product: CASSYRWTGDGKLFF.

A few counts support this clonotype. The chain uses TRBV3-1 and TRBJ2-5; the D call may be TRBD1 or TRBD2 (6 bases each). V was cut by 4 bases and J by 1 base, with 13 bases left in between. CDR1 and CDR2 from the germline V gene are LGHDT and YNNKEL (reference sequence). The CDR3 has 15 amino acids. The CDR3 reads CASSPIRGGQETQYF. In nucleotides, the CDR3 is TGTGCCAGCAGCCCAATCAGGGGAGGCCAAGAGACCCAGTACTTC.